The 25 T cell receptor beta chains listed next were all sequenced from one sample in a study of neurological immune-mediated disorders. From the 5' RACE reads, TCRdb called clonotypes with MiXCR, one entry per CDR3 protein. The sample has about 48,000 distinct CDR3 sequences; about 5.6% are singletons. Sequenced sample: CD4+ T cells from blood. Receptors originate from a woman between 18 and 29 years old with multiple sclerosis.

This clonotype was seen many times. This rearrangement joins TRBV5-1 to TRBJ1-1, with D hard to call. This CDR3 region has 13 residues. The V and J ends lost 0 bases and 0 bases respectively, with 3 bases between them. Germline CDR1 SGHRS, CDR2 YFSETQ. The CDR3 nucleotides read TGCGCCAGCAGCTTGGCTTTGAACACTGAAGCTTTCTTT. Translated, it gives CASSLALNTEAFF. The full variable domain, with the rest looked up from reference TRBV5-1 and TRBJ1-1, is KAGVTQTPRYLIKTRGQQVTLSCSPISGHRSVSWYQQTPGQGLQFLFEYFSETQRNKGNFPGRFSGRQFSNSRSEMNVSTLELGDSALYLCASSLALNTEAFFGQGTRLTVV.

This chain connects TRBV12-3 or TRBV12-4 to TRBJ1-1; perhaps TRBD1 as D (6 bases). The CDR3 is 15 amino acids. Deletions cut 1 base from V and 7 bases from J, with 16 bases between. The CDR3 nucleotides are TGTGCCAGCAGTTTAGGGAGGGGGTGGGCGAGTGAAGCTTTCTTT. It translates to CASSLGRGWASEAFF.

V usage is TRBV5-5 and J usage is TRBJ2-5; either TRBD1 or TRBD2 may fit D (5 bases each). From germline, CDR1 is SGHKS and CDR2 YYEKEE (reference sequence). V lost 4 bases, J lost 4 bases, and 11 bases lay in between. The CDR3 covers 13 residues. This chain's CDR3 is CASSRPGRETQYF. The CDR3 coding sequence is TGTGCCAGCAGCCGACCAGGGAGAGAGACCCAGTACTTC.

This clonotype was counted ten times or more. The rearrangement uses TRBV20-1 and TRBJ1-6; D is possibly TRBD1 (6 bases). Trimming left V 1 base short and J 3 bases short, with 10 bases between. The germline V gene encodes CDR1 DFQATT and CDR2 SNEGSKA (reference sequence). The CDR3 length is 15 residues. CDR3 amino acids: CSARASTGYNSPLHF. The CDR3 coding sequence is TGCAGTGCTAGAGCCTCGACAGGCTATAATTCACCCCTCCACTTT.

This clonotype was counted at least ten times. This chain joins TRBV7-8 and TRBJ2-1; 7 bases are shared with TRBD2. The CDR3 contains 15 residues. Germline loops: CDR1 SGHVS, CDR2 FQNEAQ. Trimming removed 0 bases from V and 3 bases from J; junction bases left unmatched: 2. The CDR3 region has the DNA TGTGCCAGCAGCTTAGCCCGGGACTACTACAATGAGCAGTTCTTC. This translates into CASSLARDYYNEQFF.

This clonotype was counted a few times. The genes are TRBV5-4 and TRBJ1-1; D might be TRBD1 (6 bases). The CDR3 length is 15 residues. CDR1 is SGHNT and CDR2 is YYREEE in the germline V gene (reference sequence). V lost 3 bases, J lost 6 bases, and 18 bases lay in between. The CDR3 coding sequence is TGTGCCAGCAGCTATGGGGGGGGGCGCGGCGCTGAAGCTTTCTTT. Amino acid sequence: CASSYGGGRGAEAFF.

In this sample, this clonotype turned up many times. The chain has TRBV7-2 and TRBJ2-7; TRBD2 aligns across 11 bases. The CDR3 contains 14 residues. Germline V CDR1 and CDR2: SGHTA, FQGNSA. V lost 6 bases to trimming and J lost 6 bases; unmatched junction nucleotides: 7. CDR3 sequence: CASRRGTSGSEQYV. CDR3 in DNA: TGTGCCAGCAGAAGAGGGACTAGCGGTTCCGAGCAGTACGTC.

This clonotype was seen ten or more times. The chain employs TRBV7-6 and TRBJ2-2; D is unresolved. Germline CDR1 reads SGHVS; CDR2 reads FNYEAQ. Between the trimmed V and J ends, which lost 5 bases and 2 bases, there was a span of 18 bases. The CDR3 is 17 amino acids. The CDR3, as DNA: TGTGCCAGCAGCCCCCGCCTACCTACATTAAACACCGGGGAGCTGTTTTTT. Translated: CASSPRLPTLNTGELFF.

This clonotype was seen ten or more times. The V and J genes are TRBV5-1 and TRBJ1-3, with 9 bases fitting TRBD1. CDR1 is SGHRS, CDR2 YFSETQ, per germline. The trim removed 8 bases at V and 3 bases at J, leaving 6 bases unmatched. The length of the CDR3 is 14 residues. This CDR3 reads CASATGGNGNTIYF. DNA for the CDR3: TGCGCCAGTGCGACAGGGGGAAATGGAAACACCATATATTTT.

Ten or more counts support this clonotype. This chain connects TRBV7-8 to TRBJ1-1, with 7 bases aligning to TRBD1. V lost 8 bases to trimming and J lost 1 base; unmatched junction nucleotides: 1. The CDR3 totals 12 residues. Germline lookup yields CDR1 SGHVS and CDR2 FQNEAQ. CDR3 sequence: CASGTANTEAFF. The CDR3 region has the DNA TGTGCCAGCGGGACAGCGAACACTGAAGCTTTCTTT.

This clonotype has at least ten counts. This may come from a read error, since a much larger clone is one base off. V and J are TRBV7-3 and TRBJ2-1; D gene ambiguous. The CDR3 contains 12 residues. The V and J ends lost 2 bases and 2 bases respectively, with 1 base between them. CDR1 SGHTA and CDR2 FQGTGA come from the germline V gene. The CDR3 sequence is CASSLPYNEQFF. DNA for the CDR3: TGTGCCAGCAGCTTACCCTACAATGAGCAGTTCTTC.

This clonotype was seen at least ten times. The chain uses TRBV29-1 and TRBJ2-1, with 9 bases aligning to TRBD2. Germline V CDR1 and CDR2: SQVTM, ANQGSEA. The CDR3 length is 13 residues. The V gene end was trimmed by 8 bases and the J gene end by 3 bases; junction bases not matched to a gene: 5. The CDR3 spells CSFGLALYNEQFF. CDR3 nucleotide sequence: TGCAGCTTCGGACTAGCGCTCTACAATGAGCAGTTCTTC.

This clonotype has a count of ten or more. The chain combines TRBV10-1 with TRBJ1-6, with 8 bases lining up with TRBD1. Germline CDR1 is WNHNN and CDR2 is SYGVQD (reference sequence). J was trimmed by 7 bases and V by 6 bases; bases with no gene match: 5. The CDR3 is made up of 14 amino acids. Written as DNA, the CDR3 is TGCGCCAGCAGCCGGGACAGGCAAAATTCACCCCTCCACTTT. Translating gives CASSRDRQNSPLHF.

This clonotype has at least ten counts. This chain joins TRBV5-1 and TRBJ2-5, with TRBD2 matching over 9 bases. V was clipped by 2 bases and J by 2 bases; unmatched bases: 7. The CDR3 has 16 residues. Germline values: CDR1 SGHRS, CDR2 YFSETQ. As DNA, the CDR3 is TGCGCCAGCAGCTTATTAGGGCTAGCGGGGCAAGAGACCCAGTACTTC. It is translated as CASSLLGLAGQETQYF.

This clonotype appeared many times. CDR3 in amino acids: CASSGPGIQYF. Written as DNA, the CDR3 is TGTGCCAGCAGTGGGCCAGGCATTCAGTACTTC. The rearrangement links TRBV25-1 to TRBJ2-4; D unresolved. From germline, CDR1 is MGHDK and CDR2 SYGVNS. V was trimmed by 4 bases and J by 9 bases, leaving 7 bases between them. The CDR3 loop spans 11 amino acids.

This clonotype was recorded at least ten times. The chain recombines TRBV20-1 with TRBJ2-3; D is unclear. CDR1 DFQATT and CDR2 SNEGSKA come from the germline V gene (reference sequence). V lost 4 bases and J 2 bases, leaving 10 bases between the germline ends. The CDR3 has 13 residues. The CDR3, as DNA: TGCAGTGCTACCCGAAAGGTCACAGATACGCAGTATTTT. It specifies CSATRKVTDTQYF.

This clonotype was detected ten times or more. The gene calls are TRBV6-5 and TRBJ2-5; D is possibly TRBD1 (5 bases). CDR1 is MNHEY, CDR2 SVGAGI, per germline. Trimming cost V 2 bases and J 3 bases, with 10 bases left between them. This CDR3 spans 14 amino acids. In nucleotides, the CDR3 is TGTGCCAGCAGTTACGCTCAGGGTAAAGAGACCCAGTACTTC. It yields the protein CASSYAQGKETQYF.

This clonotype was observed many times. This chain links TRBV3-1 with TRBJ2-3, with 12 bases aligning to TRBD2. The V gene end was trimmed by 1 base and the J gene end by 4 bases; junction bases not matched to a gene: 3. Germline V gives CDR1 LGHDT, CDR2 YNNKEL (reference sequence). The CDR3 has 16 residues. The CDR3 DNA reads as TGTGCCAGCAGCCAAGCTAGCGGGGGGGTCTCAGATACGCAGTATTTT. It yields the protein CASSQASGGVSDTQYF.

This clonotype was seen a handful of times. The V and J genes are TRBV5-4 and TRBJ1-1; maybe TRBD1 (6 bases). The V gene lost 2 bases and the J gene lost 2 bases, with 13 bases spanning the gap. The CDR3 consists of 15 residues. Germline V gene data show CDR1 as SGHNT and CDR2 as YYREEE (reference sequence). The CDR3 region is CASSLGGGGNTEAFF. CDR3 in DNA: TGTGCCAGCAGCTTAGGCGGGGGCGGCAACACTGAAGCTTTCTTT.

This clonotype showed up many times. The chain is built from TRBV20-1 and TRBJ2-5; 10 nucleotides agree with TRBD2. This CDR3 spans 14 amino acids. The V and J ends lost 8 bases and 2 bases, in that order; junction bases with no gene match: 8. Germline V gives CDR1 DFQATT, CDR2 SNEGSKA (reference sequence). The chain's CDR3 is CSSGGAGGQETQYF. In DNA, the CDR3 is TGCAGTTCCGGAGGAGCGGGAGGGCAAGAGACCCAGTACTTC.

This clonotype has ten or more counts. V usage is TRBV20-1 and J usage is TRBJ2-3, with D hard to call. The ends were cut back, 5 bases at V and 7 bases at J, with 10 bases in the middle. The CDR3 covers 11 residues. Germline V gene data show CDR1 as DFQATT and CDR2 as SNEGSKA (reference sequence). This chain's CDR3 is CSASEWNTQYF. The CDR3 nucleotides read TGCAGTGCTTCAGAATGGAATACGCAGTATTTT.

This clonotype has ten or more counts. The V and J genes are TRBV5-1 and TRBJ2-5; 9 bases map to TRBD2. This CDR3 region has 14 residues. Germline V gives CDR1 SGHRS, CDR2 YFSETQ. V lost 7 bases to trimming and J lost 1 base; unmatched junction nucleotides: 5. This CDR3 is CASSSSGAQETQYF. CDR3 coding DNA: TGCGCCAGCTCCTCTAGCGGGGCCCAAGAGACCCAGTACTTC.

This clonotype has at least ten counts. The rearrangement joins TRBV5-1 to TRBJ2-3, with TRBD2 matching 7 bases. With V trimmed by 0 bases and J by 3 bases, 7 bases remained unmatched. The CDR3 consists of 16 residues. The V gene's germline CDR1 is SGHRS and CDR2 YFSETQ. CDR3 sequence: CASSLAASGTTDTQYF. CDR3 bases: TGCGCCAGCAGCTTGGCCGCTAGCGGAACGACAGATACGCAGTATTTT.

The CDR3 sequence: CSVDREENTEAFF. CDR3 coding DNA: TGCAGCGTTGATCGGGAAGAAAACACTGAAGCTTTCTTT. The chain joins TRBV29-1 to TRBJ1-1; D is uncertain. Germline values: CDR1 SQVTM, CDR2 ANQGSEA. V lost 3 bases to trimming and J lost 2 bases, with 10 bases between them. This CDR3 has 13 residues. Filled out from reference TRBV29-1 and TRBJ1-1, the complete variable domain reads SAVISQKPSRDICQRGTSLTIQCQVDSQVTMMFWYRQQPGQSLTLIATANQGSEATYESGFVIDKFPISRPNLTFSTLTVSNMSPEDSSIYLCSVDREENTEAFFGQGTRLTVV.

This clonotype turned up a few times. The chain employs TRBV30 and TRBJ1-2; a possible D gene is TRBD1 (5 bases). This CDR3 region has 14 residues. V was clipped by 1 base and J by 8 bases, with 17 bases between them. Per germline, CDR1 GTSNPN and CDR2 SVGIG (reference sequence). The CDR3 sequence: CAWSDLTAYVGYTF. The CDR3 DNA reads TGTGCCTGGAGTGATTTGACAGCCTATGTCGGCTACACCTTC. The entire variable domain, with the rest obtained from reference TRBV30 and TRBJ1-2, is as follows: SQTIHQWPATLVQPVGSPLSLECTVEGTSNPNLYWYRQAAGRGLQLLFYSVGIGQISSEVPQNLSASRPQDRQFILSSKKLLLSDSGFYLCAWSDLTAYVGYTFGSGTRLTVV.